These 13 T cell receptor beta chains came from one sample sequenced in a study of vaccination effects on CD4 cells after COVID-19. The repertoire was sequenced with immunoSEQ multiplex PCR; TCRdb's copy has only in-frame clones and lacks some. The sample holds 50,000 to 75,000 clones, around three quarters seen once. These receptors lack a known antigen. Isolating CD4+ T cells followed around nine days of culture. Sample: CD4+ T cells from PBMCs cultured without peptide, taken before COVID-19 vaccination. Receptors were obtained from a human donor who received a COVID-19 vaccine.

The chain combines TRBV5-1 with TRBJ1-1, with TRBD1 matching 10 bases. Trimming took 4 bases from V and 1 from J; bases not matched to a gene: 4. From germline, CDR1 is SGHRS and CDR2 YFSETQ. The CDR3 sequence is 15 residues long. CDR3 sequence: CASSAGTGENTEAFF. Written as DNA, the CDR3 is TGCGCCAGCAGCGCGGGGACAGGGGAGAACACTGAAGCTTTCTTT.

J is TRBJ1-1 and V is TRBV6-6; a weak D match, TRBD1 (5 bases). The CDR3 covers 15 residues. The V end was cut by 0 bases, the J end by 9 bases, with 17 bases between. The germline gives CDR1 MNHNY, CDR2 SVGAGI (reference sequence). This CDR3 is CASSYSTWQGSKAFF. CDR3 DNA: TGTGCCAGCAGTTACTCGACTTGGCAGGGCAGTAAAGCTTTCTTT.

This clone has a handful of counts. The genes are TRBV7-9 and TRBJ1-4; D not resolved. Deletions cut 4 bases from V and 5 bases from J, with 8 bases between. This CDR3 is 13 amino acids long. CDR1 is SEHNR and CDR2 is FQNEAQ in the germline V gene (reference sequence). CDR3 loop: CASSYGGNEKLFF. Here the CDR3 DNA reads TGTGCCAGCAGCTATGGAGGGAATGAAAAACTGTTTTTT.

The V call is TRBV7-9, the J call TRBJ2-2; D remains ambiguous. The germline V and J ends were trimmed by 1 base and 3 bases, with 6 bases remaining between them. The CDR3 contains 14 residues. The germline CDR1 and CDR2 sequences are SEHNR and FQNEAQ (reference sequence). Written as DNA, the CDR3 is TGTGCCAGCAGCTTAGACATTTACACCGGGGAGCTGTTTTTT. Its protein product is CASSLDIYTGELFF.

V and J are TRBV20-1 and TRBJ1-2; 9 nucleotides line up with TRBD1. With V trimmed by 3 bases and J by 6 bases, 14 bases remained unmatched. This CDR3 is 16 amino acids long. Germline V gene data show CDR1 as DFQATT and CDR2 as SNEGSKA (reference sequence). The CDR3 sequence is CSASLSGQGVVHGYTF. CDR3 bases: TGCAGTGCTAGTCTTTCGGGACAGGGAGTTGTCCATGGCTACACCTTC.

This clone was seen just once. The chain's CDR3 is CASSLGADIGNIQYF. CDR3 nucleotides: TGTGCCAGCAGCTTAGGGGCGGACATAGGGAACATTCAGTACTTC. V and J are TRBV7-3 and TRBJ2-4, with D maybe TRBD1 (5 bases). Trimming removed 2 bases from V and 7 bases from J, with 15 bases in between. The CDR3 is 15 residues long. Germline-derived CDR1 and CDR2 are SGHTA and FQGTGA. Combining the CDR3 with reference TRBV7-3 and TRBJ2-4 gives the whole variable domain GAGVSQTPSNKVTEKGKYVELRCDPISGHTALYWYRQSLGQGPEFLIYFQGTGAADDSGLPNDRFFAVRPEGSVSTLKIQRTERGDSAVYLCASSLGADIGNIQYFGAGTRLSVL.

V usage is TRBV19 and J usage is TRBJ2-5; 7 bases fit TRBD2. V lost 9 bases, J lost 4 bases, and 11 bases stayed unmatched. Germline values: CDR1 LNHDA, CDR2 SQIVND (reference sequence). This CDR3 has 14 amino acids. CDR3 amino acids: CASSVSGARETQYF. CDR3 sequence (DNA): TGTGCCAGCTCCGTCAGCGGGGCAAGAGAGACCCAGTACTTC.

The chain carries TRBV7-9 and TRBJ2-3; D may be TRBD2 (6 bases). The germline gives CDR1 SEHNR, CDR2 FQNEAQ (reference sequence). The CDR3 sequence is 16 residues long. V lost 6 bases, J lost 1 base, and 17 bases lay in between. The CDR3: CASRHAGSRGTDTQYF. DNA of the CDR3: TGTGCCAGCAGGCACGCGGGGTCTAGGGGCACAGATACGCAGTATTTT.

The CDR3 DNA reads TGTGCCACCCGACAGGGTAAAGGCTACGAGCAGTACGTC. This gives the protein CATRQGKGYEQYV. The rearrangement joins TRBV19 to TRBJ2-7; 7 nucleotides align to TRBD1. The V gene's germline CDR1 is LNHDA and CDR2 SQIVND (reference sequence). The CDR3 contains 13 residues. Trimming cost V 10 bases and J 3 bases; bases outside gene matches: 9.

The chain carries TRBV7-9 and TRBJ1-2; D unclear. Germline V gene lookup returns CDR1 SEHNR and CDR2 FQNEAQ (reference sequence). This CDR3 contains 13 residues. The V end lost 1 base, the J end lost 4 bases, and 7 bases lay between the germline ends. The CDR3 nucleotides read TGTGCCAGCAGCTTAGACAATACCTATGGCTACACCTTC. Its protein product is CASSLDNTYGYTF.

The CDR3 nucleotides are TGTGCCAGCAGCTCGGGACTAGCGGGGGGCGAGACCCAGTACTTC. Translated, it gives CASSSGLAGGETQYF. The chain couples TRBV7-2 to TRBJ2-5; TRBD2 matches at 15 bases. The germline CDR1 and CDR2 sequences are SGHTA and FQGNSA. This CDR3 region has 15 residues. The V segment lost 4 bases and the J segment 5 bases; nucleotides outside the gene matches: 2.

The V gene is TRBV28, the J gene TRBJ2-3; D perhaps matches TRBD2 (5 bases). CDR1 and CDR2 from the germline V gene are MDHEN and SYDVKM. V gave up 8 bases and J gave up 1 base, with 19 bases separating them. This CDR3 is 16 amino acids long. The CDR3 here is CASYFGGGRGTDTQYF. The CDR3 coding sequence is TGTGCCAGCTATTTTGGAGGTGGGAGAGGCACAGATACGCAGTATTTT.

This clone has just a few counts. The chain combines TRBV7-2 with TRBJ1-2; D remains ambiguous. The V gene lost 3 bases and the J gene lost 5 bases, with 16 bases spanning the gap. Germline lookup yields CDR1 SGHTA and CDR2 FQGNSA. The CDR3 contains 15 residues. This CDR3 reads CASSLLGSARYGYTF. The CDR3 DNA reads TGTGCCAGCAGCTTGTTAGGGAGTGCTCGGTATGGCTACACCTTC.